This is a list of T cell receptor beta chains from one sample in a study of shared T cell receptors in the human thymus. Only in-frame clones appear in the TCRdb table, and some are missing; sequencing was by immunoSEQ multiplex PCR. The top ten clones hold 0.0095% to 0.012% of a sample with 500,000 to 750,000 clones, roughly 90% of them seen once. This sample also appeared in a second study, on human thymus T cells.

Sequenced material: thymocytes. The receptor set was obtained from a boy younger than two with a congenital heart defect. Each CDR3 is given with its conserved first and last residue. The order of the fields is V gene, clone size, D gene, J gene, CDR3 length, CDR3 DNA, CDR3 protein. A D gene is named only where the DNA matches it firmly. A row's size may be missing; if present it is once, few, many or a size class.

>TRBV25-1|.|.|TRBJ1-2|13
TGTGCCAGCAGTGAATTGGACGGCGGGGGCTACACCTTC
CASSELDGGGYTF
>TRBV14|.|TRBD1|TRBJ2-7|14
TGTGCCAGCAGCTCCGGGTCCCCAGGGGGCGAGCAGTACTTC
CASSSGSPGGEQYF
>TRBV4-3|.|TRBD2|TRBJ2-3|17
TGCGCCAGCAGCCAAGATCTGCTAGCGGGAGGGCCCGCAACGCAGTATTTT
CASSQDLLAGGPATQYF
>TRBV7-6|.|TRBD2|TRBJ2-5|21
TGTGCCAGCAGCTCCGGAGTCTGGGGGGCGGGAGGCCCTCCCCCGCAAGAGACCCAGTACTTC
CASSSGVWGAGGPPPQETQYF
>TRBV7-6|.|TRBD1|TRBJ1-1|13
TGTGCCAGCAGCGCGACAGGGGGGGCTGAAGCTTTCTTT
CASSATGGAEAFF
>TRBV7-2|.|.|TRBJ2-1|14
TGTGCCAGCAGCTTTGGAGGGCCTCCGAATGAGCAGTTCTTC
CASSFGGPPNEQFF
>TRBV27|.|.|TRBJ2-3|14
TGTGCCAGCACCCGGAGGGGTGGCGGAAATACGCAGTATTTT
CASTRRGGGNTQYF
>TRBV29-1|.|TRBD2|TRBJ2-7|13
TGCAGCGTATCTAGCGGGCCCTCCTACGAGCAGTACTTC
CSVSSGPSYEQYF
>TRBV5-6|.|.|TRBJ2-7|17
TGTGCCAGCATCCCTCACGCCTCAGGGAAGCAAGCCTACGAGCAGTACTTC
CASIPHASGKQAYEQYF
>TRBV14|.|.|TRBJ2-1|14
TGTGCCAGCAGCGATACCTTGTGGAGCGATGAGCAGTTCTTC
CASSDTLWSDEQFF
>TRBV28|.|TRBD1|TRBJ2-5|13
TGTGCCAGCAGTTTCAACAGGGGCGAGACCCAGTACTTC
CASSFNRGETQYF
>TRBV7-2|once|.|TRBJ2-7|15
TGTGCCAGCAGCTCCCTTTACCAGTTTTCCTACGAGCAGTACTTC
CASSSLYQFSYEQYF
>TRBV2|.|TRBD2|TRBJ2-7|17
TGTGCCAGCAGTTCCGGGACTAGCGGGAAGAGCTCCTACGAGCAGTACTTC
CASSSGTSGKSSYEQYF
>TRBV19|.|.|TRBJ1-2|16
TGTGCCAGTAGTATCCCAGACCGACTAGCTAACTATGGCTACACCTTC
CASSIPDRLANYGYTF
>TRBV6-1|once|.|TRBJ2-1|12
TGTGCCAGCAATAGGGGGAGCAATGAGCAGTTCTTC
CASNRGSNEQFF
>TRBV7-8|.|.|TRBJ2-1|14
TGTGCCAGCAGTTTTCGACATCCGAACAATGAGCAGTTCTTC
CASSFRHPNNEQFF
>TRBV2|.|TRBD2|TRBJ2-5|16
TGTGCCAGCAGTGAAACTAGCGGGAAGCCGAGAGAGACCCAGTACTTC
CASSETSGKPRETQYF
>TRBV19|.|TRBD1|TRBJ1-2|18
TGTGCCAGTACCACCCGCCGGGACAGGGGGCCGGGCAACTATGGCTACACCTTC
CASTTRRDRGPGNYGYTF
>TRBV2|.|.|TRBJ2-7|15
TGTGCCAGCAGTGTCCCAGGGCGAGGTGGGTACGAGCAGTACTTC
CASSVPGRGGYEQYF
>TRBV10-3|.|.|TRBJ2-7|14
TGTGCCATCAGTGAGGGTAGTCTCACCTACGAGCAGTACTTC
CAISEGSLTYEQYF
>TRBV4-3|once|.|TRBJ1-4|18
TGCGCCAGCAGCCAGCAACGGGACAACCGATCAACTAATGAAAAACTGTTTTTT
CASSQQRDNRSTNEKLFF
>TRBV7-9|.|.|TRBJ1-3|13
TGTGCCAGCAGCTTAGACAGGAGAAACACCATATATTTT
CASSLDRRNTIYF
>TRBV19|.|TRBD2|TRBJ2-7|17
TGTGCCAGTAGTAGCGGGACTAGCGGGAGGGCCTCCTACGAGCAGTACTTC
CASSSGTSGRASYEQYF
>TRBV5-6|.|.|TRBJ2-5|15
TGTGCCAGCAGCTTGGCCGGGCGGGTTCAAGAGACCCAGTACTTC
CASSLAGRVQETQYF
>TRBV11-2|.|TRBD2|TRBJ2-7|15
TGTGCCAGCAGCTTAGGAGGTAGCGGGTCCTACGAGCAGTACTTC
CASSLGGSGSYEQYF
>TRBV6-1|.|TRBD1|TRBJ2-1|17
TGTGCCAGCAGTGAAGTCAGGGGGGACAGGGACTACAATGAGCAGTTCTTC
CASSEVRGDRDYNEQFF
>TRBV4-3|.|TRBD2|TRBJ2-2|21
TGCGCCAGCAGCCCCAGAACCGGGACTAGCGGGAGTAGAACGAACACCGGGGAGCTGTTTTTT
CASSPRTGTSGSRTNTGELFF
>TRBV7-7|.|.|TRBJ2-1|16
TGTGCCAGCAGCTTAGCCCTCACCAGCTCCTACAATGAGCAGTTCTTC
CASSLALTSSYNEQFF
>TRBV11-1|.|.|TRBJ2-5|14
TGTGCCAGCAGCCTGGGACTGCCCCAAGAGACCCAGTACTTC
CASSLGLPQETQYF
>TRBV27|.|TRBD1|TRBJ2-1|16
TGTGCCAGCAGTTTATCACGGACAGGGGGGTACAATGAGCAGTTCTTC
CASSLSRTGGYNEQFF
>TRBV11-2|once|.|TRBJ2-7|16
TGTGCCAGCAGCTTTTTGCAGGGGCCGAGCTCCTACGAGCAGTACTTC
CASSFLQGPSSYEQYF
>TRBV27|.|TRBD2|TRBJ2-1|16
TGTGCCAGCAGTGCCCAGCGGGAAGCGGGGCGGAATGAGCAGTTCTTC
CASSAQREAGRNEQFF
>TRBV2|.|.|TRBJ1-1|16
TGTGCCAGCAGTGAATGGGACACCGCGGTTCCTTTTGAAGCTTTCTTT
CASSEWDTAVPFEAFF
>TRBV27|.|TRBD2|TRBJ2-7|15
TGTGCCAGCAGTCCTAGACTAGCGGGGTCCTACGAGCAGTACTTC
CASSPRLAGSYEQYF
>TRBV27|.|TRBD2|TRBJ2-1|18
TGTGCCAGCAGTTTACTCGGGGGTCCCAGCGGGGAGGGCAATGAGCAGTTCTTC
CASSLLGGPSGEGNEQFF
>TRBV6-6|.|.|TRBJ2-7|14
TGTGCCAGCAGGAGTGGACTTACTATCTACGAGCAGTACTTC
CASRSGLTIYEQYF
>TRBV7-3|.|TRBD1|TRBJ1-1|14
TGTGCCAGCAGCTCCGGGACAGAAAACACTGAAGCTTTCTTT
CASSSGTENTEAFF
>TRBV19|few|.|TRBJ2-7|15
TGTGCCAGTACCCCCCCTGCCGTTAGCTCCTACGAGCAGTACTTC
CASTPPAVSSYEQYF
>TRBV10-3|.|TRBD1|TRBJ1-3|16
TGTGCCATCAGTGAATCCGGGACAGGGACGCAAAACACCATATATTTT
CAISESGTGTQNTIYF
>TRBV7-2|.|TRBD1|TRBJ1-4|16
TGTGCCAGCAGCCCCGGGGAGGGACAGGGAGAAGAAAAACTGTTTTTT
CASSPGEGQGEEKLFF
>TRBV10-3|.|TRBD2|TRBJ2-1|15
TGTGCCATCAGTGAGGAACTAGCGGAGTACAATGAGCAGTTCTTC
CAISEELAEYNEQFF